Listed below are T cell receptor beta chains from one sample, sequenced in a study of blood T cell repertoires in COVID-19. The data were produced by immunoSEQ multiplex PCR, yet TCRdb's version contains in-frame clones alone and is incomplete. The data contain some 87,000 clones, around 76% of them seen just once; the ten biggest clones take up around 21%. The sample taken for sequencing was peripheral blood. All receptors derive from an elderly woman with active or convalescent COVID-19. The CDR3 runs from the conserved cysteine through the conserved F or W. A D gene is named only where the DNA matches it firmly. Expanded clones are given a class, and other clones once, few, many or no size at all.

abundance	v_gene	j_gene	d_gene	CDR3nt	CDR3aa
-	TRBV6-5	TRBJ1-2	-	TGTGCCAGCAGCACCGGTGGACTGGGAAACTATGGCTACACCTTC	CASSTGGLGNYGYTF
-	TRBV28	TRBJ2-7	-	TGTGCCAGCGGACCCAGGGGGGCTGGGTTCTCCTACGAGCAGTACTTC	CASGPRGAGFSYEQYF
-	TRBV6-4	TRBJ1-2	-	TGTGCCAGCAGGCCTCGGGTCTATGGCTACACCTTC	CASRPRVYGYTF
few	TRBV19	TRBJ1-2	-	TGTGCCAGTAGTACAACACACCGGGCTGAGGGCTATGGCTACACCTTC	CASSTTHRAEGYGYTF
-	TRBV30	TRBJ2-5	TRBD1	TGTGCCTGGACTAAGGACAGGGGAGAGACCCAGTACTTC	CAWTKDRGETQYF
once	TRBV7-8	TRBJ1-1	-	TGTGCCAGCAGCCCCTGGGACACCGAAGCTTTCTTT	CASSPWDTEAFF
-	TRBV14	TRBJ1-2	-	TGTGCCAGCAGCCCCCGCGGGGGCTTTGGCTACACCTTC	CASSPRGGFGYTF
-	TRBV7-2	TRBJ2-1	TRBD1	TGTGCCAGCAGCCCTAGGGGACAGGGGGCGGGAGAGCAGTTCTTC	CASSPRGQGAGEQFF
-	TRBV18	TRBJ1-1	-	TGTGCCAGCTCACCAGCGCAGGGGACTACGAACACTGAAGCTTTCTTT	CASSPAQGTTNTEAFF
-	TRBV7-6	TRBJ2-5	-	TGTGCCAGCAGCTTCGGGGACACGAATCAGGAGACCCAGTACTTC	CASSFGDTNQETQYF
-	TRBV4-1	TRBJ2-3	-	TGCGCCAGCAGCCGAACGGGACTCCTATTGGCAAGCCAGTATTTT	CASSRTGLLLASQYF
once	TRBV7-2	TRBJ1-2	TRBD1	TGTGCCAGCAGCTCCGGACAGGGGTCTGGCTACACCTTC	CASSSGQGSGYTF
many	TRBV5-4	TRBJ2-2	TRBD2	TGTGCCAGCAGCTTGGATACTAGCGGGGGGCATAACACCGGGGAGCTGTTTTTT	CASSLDTSGGHNTGELFF
few	TRBV13	TRBJ2-7	TRBD2	TGTGCCAGCAGCTCTTCTAGCGGGCCAACCTACGAGCAGTACTTC	CASSSSSGPTYEQYF
-	TRBV7-2	TRBJ2-1	-	TGTGCCAGCAGCTTAGGGGAGGAACGCAATGAGCAGTTCTTC	CASSLGEERNEQFF
-	TRBV20-1	TRBJ2-1	TRBD2	TGCAGTGCTAGTGGGAGCGGGGGGGACCCCAATGAGCAGTTCTTC	CSASGSGGDPNEQFF
-	TRBV9	TRBJ1-5	-	TGTGCCAGCATGGTAGGACAGATATATCAGCCCCAGCATTTT	CASMVGQIYQPQHF
-	TRBV4-1	TRBJ2-1	TRBD1	TGCGCCAGCAGCCAAGGACGCATAAGAAGGACAGGGAACAATGAGCAGTTCTTC	CASSQGRIRRTGNNEQFF
-	TRBV19	TRBJ2-7	-	TGTGCCAGTAGTATGATGGCCAGCTCCTACGAGCAGTACTTC	CASSMMASSYEQYF
-	TRBV6-2/TRBV6-3	TRBJ2-1	-	TGTGCCAGCAGTTACTCCCCTCCGGGGGGCATCTACAATGAGCAGTTCTTC	CASSYSPPGGIYNEQFF
-	TRBV18	TRBJ2-2	TRBD2	TGTGCCAGCTCACCCGTAGCGGGGGCAAACACCGGGGAGCTGTTTTTT	CASSPVAGANTGELFF
-	TRBV6-5	TRBJ2-5	TRBD2	TGTGCCAGCAGCGGGGGGTTCCAAGAGACCCAGTACTTC	CASSGGFQETQYF
-	TRBV30	TRBJ1-3	TRBD1	TGTGCCTGGAGTGTACGGAGGGGGCTAAAAATGAGCTCTGGAAACACCATATATTTT	CAWSVRRGLKMSSGNTIYF
-	TRBV6-4	TRBJ2-1	TRBD2	TGTGCCAGCAGCCGGGGGGATGGGAATGAGCAGTTCTTC	CASSRGDGNEQFF
-	TRBV6-2/TRBV6-3	TRBJ1-5	TRBD1	TGTGCCAGCAGTCCCGGGACAGTTTATGGAAGGCCCCAGCATTTT	CASSPGTVYGRPQHF
-	TRBV7-2	TRBJ2-2	TRBD2	TGTGCCAGCAGCAGCACTAGCGCAGACACCGGGGAGCTGTTTTTT	CASSSTSADTGELFF
-	TRBV7-9	TRBJ1-3	-	TGTGCCAGCAGCTTAGTGGCAGTTGGAAACACCATATATTTT	CASSLVAVGNTIYF
-	TRBV5-5	TRBJ2-3	-	TGTGCCAGCAGCTTGTACTCCGCAGATACGCAGTATTTT	CASSLYSADTQYF